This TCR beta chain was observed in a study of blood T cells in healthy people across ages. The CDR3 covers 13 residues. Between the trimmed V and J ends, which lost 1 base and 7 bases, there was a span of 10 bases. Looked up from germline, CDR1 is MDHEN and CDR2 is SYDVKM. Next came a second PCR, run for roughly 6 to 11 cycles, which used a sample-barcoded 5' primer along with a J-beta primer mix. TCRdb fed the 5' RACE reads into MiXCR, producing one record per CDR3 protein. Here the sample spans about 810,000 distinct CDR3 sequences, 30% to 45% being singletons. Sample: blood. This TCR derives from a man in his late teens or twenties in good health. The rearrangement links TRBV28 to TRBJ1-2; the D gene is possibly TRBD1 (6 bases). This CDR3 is CASSLSPRGGYTF. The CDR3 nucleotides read TGTGCCAGCAGTTTATCGCCCAGGGGTGGCTACACCTTC.